A selection of T cell receptor beta chains follows, all from one sample in a study of blood T cell repertoires in COVID-19. Profiled with immunoSEQ multiplex PCR; TCRdb holds only in-frame clones, not every one. The table includes some 250,000 clones, more than 75% detected once. The sample was peripheral blood. Source of these receptors: a woman aged 40 to 50 who had recovered from COVID-19. The CDR3 runs from the conserved cysteine through the conserved F or W. Fields, in order: V gene, CDR3 length, J gene, D gene, clone size, CDR3 DNA, CDR3 protein. A D gene is named only where the DNA matches it firmly. The size of a clone is reported for some rows only, either as once, few or many, or as a class for expanded clones.

v_call: TRBV7-9
cdr3_length: 15
j_call: TRBJ2-6
d_call: TRBD2
clone_size: NA
cdr3_nt: TGTGCCACGCCGCGGACTAGCTCTGGGGCCAACGTCCTGACTTTC
cdr3_aa: CATPRTSSGANVLTF

v_call: TRBV30
cdr3_length: 13
j_call: TRBJ2-1
d_call: TRBD2
clone_size: NA
cdr3_nt: TGTGCGTGGTCCCAACTAGCGGGGTATGAGCAGTTCTTC
cdr3_aa: CAWSQLAGYEQFF

v_call: TRBV9
cdr3_length: 13
j_call: TRBJ2-1
d_call: NA
clone_size: NA
cdr3_nt: TGTGCCAGCCGCGGCGAGACCTACAATGAGCAGTTCTTC
cdr3_aa: CASRGETYNEQFF

v_call: TRBV19
cdr3_length: 13
j_call: TRBJ2-1
d_call: TRBD1
clone_size: once
cdr3_nt: TGTGCCACAAGGGACAGCTCCTACAATGAGCAGTTCTTC
cdr3_aa: CATRDSSYNEQFF

v_call: TRBV6-6
cdr3_length: 14
j_call: TRBJ2-7
d_call: NA
clone_size: NA
cdr3_nt: TGTGCCAGCAGTTACCCTGGGACTCGCTACGAGCAGTACTTC
cdr3_aa: CASSYPGTRYEQYF

v_call: TRBV11-3
cdr3_length: 16
j_call: TRBJ2-1
d_call: NA
clone_size: NA
cdr3_nt: TGTGCCAGCAGCCCCCGTGTGGGCCGCTCCTACAATGAGCAGTTCTTC
cdr3_aa: CASSPRVGRSYNEQFF

v_call: TRBV4-3
cdr3_length: 16
j_call: TRBJ2-7
d_call: TRBD1
clone_size: NA
cdr3_nt: TGCGCCAGCAGCCAAGGAGGGACAGGCCAGACCCGCGGGCAGTACTTC
cdr3_aa: CASSQGGTGQTRGQYF

v_call: TRBV6-1
cdr3_length: 14
j_call: TRBJ1-3
d_call: NA
clone_size: NA
cdr3_nt: TGTGCCAGCAGTGAGGCAGGGCGTGGAAACACCATATATTTT
cdr3_aa: CASSEAGRGNTIYF

v_call: TRBV5-4
cdr3_length: 15
j_call: TRBJ2-6
d_call: TRBD1
clone_size: NA
cdr3_nt: TGTGCCAGCAGCCCCCAGGGGGCTGGGGCCAACGTCCTGACTTTC
cdr3_aa: CASSPQGAGANVLTF

v_call: TRBV19
cdr3_length: 12
j_call: TRBJ2-1
d_call: TRBD1
clone_size: NA
cdr3_nt: TGTGCCACCTTGGGACAGAACAATGAGCAGTTCTTC
cdr3_aa: CATLGQNNEQFF

v_call: TRBV27
cdr3_length: 15
j_call: TRBJ2-3
d_call: NA
clone_size: NA
cdr3_nt: TGTGCCAGCAGCCTAGCTTGGGGAAACACAGATACGCAGTATTTT
cdr3_aa: CASSLAWGNTDTQYF

v_call: TRBV7-2
cdr3_length: 16
j_call: TRBJ1-1
d_call: NA
clone_size: once
cdr3_nt: TGTGCCAGCAGCCCGGTGGGGACACCCATGAACACTGAAGCTTTCTTT
cdr3_aa: CASSPVGTPMNTEAFF

v_call: TRBV6-2/TRBV6-3
cdr3_length: 14
j_call: TRBJ1-2
d_call: NA
clone_size: NA
cdr3_nt: TGTGCCAGCACCCCCCCGCCAGTCTTCTATGGCTACACCTTC
cdr3_aa: CASTPPPVFYGYTF

v_call: TRBV27
cdr3_length: 14
j_call: TRBJ2-3
d_call: NA
clone_size: NA
cdr3_nt: TGTGCCAGCCAGAGGGGAGGCCCACTCGGGGTGCAGTATTTT
cdr3_aa: CASQRGGPLGVQYF

v_call: TRBV5-5
cdr3_length: 14
j_call: TRBJ2-7
d_call: NA
clone_size: NA
cdr3_nt: TGTGCCAGCAGCTTGGTGGCAGAACAGGACGAGCAGTACTTC
cdr3_aa: CASSLVAEQDEQYF

v_call: TRBV7-8
cdr3_length: 15
j_call: TRBJ1-5
d_call: NA
clone_size: NA
cdr3_nt: TGTGCCAGCAGCCAAGTGGGCAGTGGCAATCAGCCCCAGCATTTT
cdr3_aa: CASSQVGSGNQPQHF

v_call: TRBV5-8
cdr3_length: 17
j_call: TRBJ2-1
d_call: TRBD2
clone_size: NA
cdr3_nt: TGTGCCAGCACCCGTGGGACTAGCGGGAGCTCCTACAATGAGCAGTTCTTC
cdr3_aa: CASTRGTSGSSYNEQFF

v_call: TRBV18
cdr3_length: 14
j_call: TRBJ1-2
d_call: TRBD1
clone_size: NA
cdr3_nt: TGTGCCAGCTCACGGGACAGGGCTAACTATGGCTACACCTTC
cdr3_aa: CASSRDRANYGYTF

v_call: TRBV7-9
cdr3_length: 17
j_call: TRBJ1-4
d_call: NA
clone_size: NA
cdr3_nt: TGTGCCAGCAGCTGGGGTGGACAGCCTGCAACTAATGAAAAACTGTTTTTT
cdr3_aa: CASSWGGQPATNEKLFF

v_call: TRBV5-4
cdr3_length: 19
j_call: TRBJ2-7
d_call: NA
clone_size: NA
cdr3_nt: TGTGCCAGCAGCCCCCCTAGGACCCGGAGAGGGCCTGGAGCTCGGGAGCAGTACTTC
cdr3_aa: CASSPPRTRRGPGAREQYF

v_call: TRBV30
cdr3_length: 13
j_call: TRBJ1-2
d_call: NA
clone_size: NA
cdr3_nt: TGTGCCTGGAGGGGCGGGACCCCCTATGGCTACACCTTC
cdr3_aa: CAWRGGTPYGYTF

v_call: TRBV3-1/TRBV3-2
cdr3_length: 12
j_call: TRBJ1-1
d_call: NA
clone_size: few
cdr3_nt: TGTGCCAGCAGCCCCGGTTGGACTGAAGCTTTCTTT
cdr3_aa: CASSPGWTEAFF

v_call: TRBV7-9
cdr3_length: 14
j_call: TRBJ1-2
d_call: TRBD1
clone_size: NA
cdr3_nt: TGTGCCAGCAGCCCCCGGACAGGGGCGGATGGCTACACCTTC
cdr3_aa: CASSPRTGADGYTF

v_call: TRBV12-3/TRBV12-4
cdr3_length: 13
j_call: TRBJ1-3
d_call: NA
clone_size: few
cdr3_nt: TGTGCCAGCAGTCCGACGACAGAGAACACCATATATTTT
cdr3_aa: CASSPTTENTIYF

v_call: TRBV19
cdr3_length: 14
j_call: TRBJ1-1
d_call: TRBD1
clone_size: NA
cdr3_nt: TGTGCCAGTACTACAGGGGGCCGGAACACTGAAGCTTTCTTT
cdr3_aa: CASTTGGRNTEAFF

v_call: TRBV19
cdr3_length: 15
j_call: TRBJ2-1
d_call: TRBD2
clone_size: NA
cdr3_nt: TGTGCCAGTAGGGGACTAGCGGGAGCCCACAATGAGCAGTTCTTC
cdr3_aa: CASRGLAGAHNEQFF

v_call: TRBV27
cdr3_length: 13
j_call: TRBJ2-5
d_call: NA
clone_size: NA
cdr3_nt: TGTGCCAGCAGTTTAGGGCCCCAAGAGACCCAGTACTTC
cdr3_aa: CASSLGPQETQYF

v_call: TRBV10-3
cdr3_length: 14
j_call: TRBJ2-2
d_call: TRBD2
clone_size: NA
cdr3_nt: TGTGCCATCAGTGGGGGGGGTAACACCGGGGAGCTGTTTTTT
cdr3_aa: CAISGGGNTGELFF

v_call: TRBV20-1
cdr3_length: 11
j_call: TRBJ2-1
d_call: TRBD2
clone_size: few
cdr3_nt: TGCAGTGCTAGAGACCTAGCGGGCCAGTTCTTC
cdr3_aa: CSARDLAGQFF

v_call: TRBV7-2
cdr3_length: 15
j_call: TRBJ2-3
d_call: TRBD2
clone_size: NA
cdr3_nt: TGTGCCAGCAGCTTTGCGGGAGGGCCAACAGATACGCAGTATTTT
cdr3_aa: CASSFAGGPTDTQYF

v_call: TRBV19
cdr3_length: 16
j_call: TRBJ2-3
d_call: TRBD2
clone_size: NA
cdr3_nt: TGTGCCAGTAGTACCCCTCTAGCGGGGTACACAGATACGCAGTATTTT
cdr3_aa: CASSTPLAGYTDTQYF

v_call: TRBV11-2
cdr3_length: 14
j_call: TRBJ1-1
d_call: NA
clone_size: NA
cdr3_nt: TGTGCCAGCACCCCGGGTCCGGGGTACACTGAAGCTTTCTTT
cdr3_aa: CASTPGPGYTEAFF

v_call: TRBV6-6
cdr3_length: 14
j_call: TRBJ1-2
d_call: NA
clone_size: once
cdr3_nt: TGTGCCAGCAGGACAAAAGGGGGGGAGGATGGCTACACCTTC
cdr3_aa: CASRTKGGEDGYTF

v_call: TRBV10-3
cdr3_length: 13
j_call: TRBJ1-1
d_call: NA
clone_size: NA
cdr3_nt: TGTGCCATCAGTACAGGGTCGAACACTGAAGCTTTCTTT
cdr3_aa: CAISTGSNTEAFF

v_call: TRBV30
cdr3_length: 13
j_call: TRBJ1-2
d_call: NA
clone_size: NA
cdr3_nt: TGTGCCTGGAGTGCCTACGCCGGGACTGCTAGGACCTTC
cdr3_aa: CAWSAYAGTARTF

v_call: TRBV19
cdr3_length: 14
j_call: TRBJ1-1
d_call: NA
clone_size: once
cdr3_nt: TGTGCCAGTACCCCTCGTCGGGAGGGGACTGAAGCTTTCTTT
cdr3_aa: CASTPRREGTEAFF

v_call: TRBV7-2
cdr3_length: 16
j_call: TRBJ2-7
d_call: NA
clone_size: NA
cdr3_nt: TGTGCCAGCAGCGCGGGACAGCCAAGGTCCTCCTACGAGCAGTACTTC
cdr3_aa: CASSAGQPRSSYEQYF

v_call: TRBV19
cdr3_length: 17
j_call: TRBJ1-1
d_call: TRBD1
clone_size: NA
cdr3_nt: TGTGCCAGTAGCTCCTTCCATAGGACAGGGGGCGGGACTGAAGCTTTCTTT
cdr3_aa: CASSSFHRTGGGTEAFF

v_call: TRBV6-2/TRBV6-3
cdr3_length: 16
j_call: TRBJ1-4
d_call: NA
clone_size: NA
cdr3_nt: TGTGCCAGCAGTTACTTCCGGGGGTCCGGTAATGAAAAACTGTTTTTT
cdr3_aa: CASSYFRGSGNEKLFF

v_call: TRBV20-1
cdr3_length: 11
j_call: TRBJ2-3
d_call: NA
clone_size: NA
cdr3_nt: TGCAGTGCTAGCTACACAGATACGCAGTATTTT
cdr3_aa: CSASYTDTQYF

v_call: TRBV5-4
cdr3_length: 17
j_call: TRBJ2-7
d_call: NA
clone_size: NA
cdr3_nt: TGTGCCAGCAGCTGGGGGGCTAGCGGAGGGAGCTCCTACGAGCAGTACTTC
cdr3_aa: CASSWGASGGSSYEQYF

v_call: TRBV11-2
cdr3_length: 14
j_call: TRBJ2-7
d_call: TRBD2
clone_size: NA
cdr3_nt: TGTGCCAGCAACTGGGGGAGACTAGCCGACGAGCAGTACTTC
cdr3_aa: CASNWGRLADEQYF

v_call: TRBV27
cdr3_length: 16
j_call: TRBJ1-6
d_call: NA
clone_size: NA
cdr3_nt: TGTGCCAGCAGTCTGATATCGACCTCCCGGGGGTCACCCCTCCACTTT
cdr3_aa: CASSLISTSRGSPLHF

v_call: TRBV18
cdr3_length: 14
j_call: TRBJ2-3
d_call: TRBD1
clone_size: NA
cdr3_nt: TGTGCCAGCTCACCACAGGGGGCTGAAGATACGCAGTATTTT
cdr3_aa: CASSPQGAEDTQYF

v_call: TRBV4-3
cdr3_length: 15
j_call: TRBJ1-4
d_call: TRBD1
clone_size: NA
cdr3_nt: TGCGCCAGCAGCACGGACAGGTTCCCTAATGAAAAACTGTTTTTT
cdr3_aa: CASSTDRFPNEKLFF

v_call: TRBV19
cdr3_length: 15
j_call: TRBJ1-3
d_call: NA
clone_size: NA
cdr3_nt: TGTGCCAGTAGTCCTGGGACCCAGGGGCGAAACACCATATATTTT
cdr3_aa: CASSPGTQGRNTIYF

v_call: TRBV2
cdr3_length: 13
j_call: TRBJ2-2
d_call: NA
clone_size: NA
cdr3_nt: TGTGCCAGCAGTGAAGAAGAGCGAAGGGAGCTGTTTTTT
cdr3_aa: CASSEEERRELFF

v_call: TRBV19
cdr3_length: 13
j_call: TRBJ1-2
d_call: NA
clone_size: NA
cdr3_nt: TGTGCCAGTAGTATGAAGGGGCGGCGCGGCTACACCTTC
cdr3_aa: CASSMKGRRGYTF

v_call: TRBV5-4
cdr3_length: 16
j_call: TRBJ2-3
d_call: TRBD1
clone_size: NA
cdr3_nt: TGTGCCAGCAGCAGGGGACAGGGGGCCAGCACAGATACGCAGTATTTT
cdr3_aa: CASSRGQGASTDTQYF

v_call: TRBV18
cdr3_length: 14
j_call: TRBJ2-2
d_call: NA
clone_size: NA
cdr3_nt: TGTGCCAGCTCACCGGGGCAGTACACCGGGGAGCTGTTTTTT
cdr3_aa: CASSPGQYTGELFF

v_call: TRBV18
cdr3_length: 17
j_call: TRBJ2-3
d_call: TRBD1
clone_size: NA
cdr3_nt: TGTGCCAGCTCACCCCCCAGGGGGAGCCCCAGCACAGATACGCAGTATTTT
cdr3_aa: CASSPPRGSPSTDTQYF

v_call: TRBV30
cdr3_length: 13
j_call: TRBJ2-1
d_call: TRBD2
clone_size: NA
cdr3_nt: TGTGCCTGGAGCGCCACTAGCGGGAGCCCGCAGTTCTTC
cdr3_aa: CAWSATSGSPQFF

v_call: TRBV7-9
cdr3_length: 16
j_call: TRBJ2-1
d_call: TRBD2
clone_size: NA
cdr3_nt: TGTGCCAGCAGCGGTGGGCCGGGAGGGCCGGTGAATGAGCAGTTCTTC
cdr3_aa: CASSGGPGGPVNEQFF